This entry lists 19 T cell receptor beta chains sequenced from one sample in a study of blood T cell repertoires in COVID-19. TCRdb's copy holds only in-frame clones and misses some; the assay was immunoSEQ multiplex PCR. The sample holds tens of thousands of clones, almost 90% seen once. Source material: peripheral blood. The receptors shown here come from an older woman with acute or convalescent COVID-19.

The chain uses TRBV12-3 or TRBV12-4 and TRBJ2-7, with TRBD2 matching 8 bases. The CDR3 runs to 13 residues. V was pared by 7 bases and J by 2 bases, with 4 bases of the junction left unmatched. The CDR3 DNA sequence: TGTGCCAGCACCCTGGGACTAGCCTACGAGCAGTACTTC. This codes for CASTLGLAYEQYF.

CDR3 amino acids: CASSLVPGEQFF. Here the CDR3 DNA reads TGTGCCAGCAGCTTAGTGCCGGGTGAGCAGTTCTTC. This sequence joins TRBV7-2 and TRBJ2-1; D uncertain. CDR3 length equals 12 residues. Deletions cut 1 base from V and 9 bases from J, with 7 bases between. Germline V gene lookup returns CDR1 SGHTA and CDR2 FQGNSA.

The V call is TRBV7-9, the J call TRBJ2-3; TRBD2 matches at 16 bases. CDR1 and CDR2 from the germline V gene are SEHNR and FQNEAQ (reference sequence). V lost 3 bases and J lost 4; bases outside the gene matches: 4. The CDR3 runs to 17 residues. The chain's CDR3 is CASSFGTSGGAADTQYF. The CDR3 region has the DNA TGTGCCAGCAGCTTCGGGACTAGCGGGGGGGCCGCAGATACGCAGTATTTT. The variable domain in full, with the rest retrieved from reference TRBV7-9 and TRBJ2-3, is DTGVSQNPRHKITKRGQNVTFRCDPISEHNRLYWYRQTLGQGPEFLTYFQNEAQLEKSRLLSDRFSAERPKGSFSTLEIQRTEQGDSAMYLCASSFGTSGGAADTQYFGPGTRLTVL.

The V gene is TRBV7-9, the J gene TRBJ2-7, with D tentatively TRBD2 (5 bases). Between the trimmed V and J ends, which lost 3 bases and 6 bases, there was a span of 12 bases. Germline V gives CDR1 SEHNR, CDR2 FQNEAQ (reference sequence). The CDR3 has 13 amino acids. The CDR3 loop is CASSLNEEAEQYF. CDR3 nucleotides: TGTGCCAGCAGCTTGAACGAGGAGGCCGAGCAGTACTTC.

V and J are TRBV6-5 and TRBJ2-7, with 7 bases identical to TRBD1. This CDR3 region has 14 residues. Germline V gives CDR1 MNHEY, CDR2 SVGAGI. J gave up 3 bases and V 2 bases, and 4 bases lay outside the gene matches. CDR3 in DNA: TGTGCCAGCAGTTACGAGGGGGCCGACTACGAGCAGTACTTC. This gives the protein CASSYEGADYEQYF.

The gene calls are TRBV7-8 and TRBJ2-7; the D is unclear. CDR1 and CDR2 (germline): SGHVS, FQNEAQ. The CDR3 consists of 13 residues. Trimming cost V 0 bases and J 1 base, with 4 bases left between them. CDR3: CASSLAISYEQYF. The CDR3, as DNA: TGTGCCAGCAGCTTAGCCATTTCCTACGAGCAGTACTTC. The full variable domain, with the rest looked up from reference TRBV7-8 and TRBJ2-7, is GAGVSQSPRYKVAKRGQDVALRCDPISGHVSLFWYQQALGQGPEFLTYFQNEAQLDKSGLPSDRFFAERPEGSVSTLKIQRTQQEDSAVYLCASSLAISYEQYFGPGTRLTVT.

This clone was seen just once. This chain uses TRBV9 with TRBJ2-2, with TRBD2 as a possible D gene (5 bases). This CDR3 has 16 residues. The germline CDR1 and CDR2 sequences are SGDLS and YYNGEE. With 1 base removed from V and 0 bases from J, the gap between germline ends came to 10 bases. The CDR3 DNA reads TGTGCCAGCAGCGTAAGCCGGACTTCGAACACCGGGGAGCTGTTTTTT. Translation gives CASSVSRTSNTGELFF.

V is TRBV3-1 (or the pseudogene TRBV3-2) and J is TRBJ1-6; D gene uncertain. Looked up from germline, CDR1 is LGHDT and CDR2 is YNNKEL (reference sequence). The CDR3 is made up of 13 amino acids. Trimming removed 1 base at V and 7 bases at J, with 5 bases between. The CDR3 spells CASSQAPNSPLHF. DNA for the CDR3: TGTGCCAGCAGCCAAGCTCCGAATTCACCCCTCCACTTT.

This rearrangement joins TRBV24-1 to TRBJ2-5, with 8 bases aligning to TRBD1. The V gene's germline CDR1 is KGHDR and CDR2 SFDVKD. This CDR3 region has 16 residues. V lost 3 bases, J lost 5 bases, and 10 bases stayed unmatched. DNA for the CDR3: TGTGCCACCAGTGATACCGGGACAGGCACCGGGGAGACCCAGTACTTC. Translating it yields CATSDTGTGTGETQYF.

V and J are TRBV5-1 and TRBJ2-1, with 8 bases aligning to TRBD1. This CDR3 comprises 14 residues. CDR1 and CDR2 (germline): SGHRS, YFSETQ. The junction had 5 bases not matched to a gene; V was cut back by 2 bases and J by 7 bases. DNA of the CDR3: TGCGCCAGCAGCTTAGAGGACAGGGTAAATGAGCAGTTCTTC. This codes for CASSLEDRVNEQFF.

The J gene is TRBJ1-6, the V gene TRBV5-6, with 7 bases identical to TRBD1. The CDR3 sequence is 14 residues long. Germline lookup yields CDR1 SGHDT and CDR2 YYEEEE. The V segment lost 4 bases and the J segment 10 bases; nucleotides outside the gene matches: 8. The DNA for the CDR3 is TGTGCCAGCAGCAAAACAGGGGATCTCTCACCCCTCCACTTT. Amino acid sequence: CASSKTGDLSPLHF.

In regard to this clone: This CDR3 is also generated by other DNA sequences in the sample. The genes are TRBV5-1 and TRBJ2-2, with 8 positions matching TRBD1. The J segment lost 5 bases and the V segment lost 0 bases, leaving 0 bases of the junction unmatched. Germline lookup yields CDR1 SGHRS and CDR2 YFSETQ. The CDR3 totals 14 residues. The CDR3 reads CASSLGQGTGELFF. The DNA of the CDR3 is TGCGCCAGCAGCTTGGGACAGGGGACCGGGGAGCTGTTTTTT.

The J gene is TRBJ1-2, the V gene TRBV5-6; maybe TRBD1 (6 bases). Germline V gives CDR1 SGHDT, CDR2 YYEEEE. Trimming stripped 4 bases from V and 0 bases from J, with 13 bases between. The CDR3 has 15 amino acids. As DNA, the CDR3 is TGTGCCAGCAGCGGAATCCGACAGGCTAACTATGGCTACACCTTC. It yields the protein CASSGIRQANYGYTF.

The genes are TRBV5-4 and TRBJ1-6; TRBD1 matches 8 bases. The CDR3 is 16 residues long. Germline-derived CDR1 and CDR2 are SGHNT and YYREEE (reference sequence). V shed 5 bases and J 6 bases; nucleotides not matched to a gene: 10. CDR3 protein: CASSPDRAVSNSPLHF. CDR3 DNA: TGTGCCAGCAGTCCGGACAGGGCGGTTAGTAATTCACCCCTCCACTTT.

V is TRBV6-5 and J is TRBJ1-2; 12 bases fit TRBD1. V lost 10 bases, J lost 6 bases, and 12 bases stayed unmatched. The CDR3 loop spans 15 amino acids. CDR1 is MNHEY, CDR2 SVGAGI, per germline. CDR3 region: CATWISGQGADGYTF. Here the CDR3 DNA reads TGTGCCACCTGGATCTCGGGACAGGGGGCCGATGGCTACACCTTC.

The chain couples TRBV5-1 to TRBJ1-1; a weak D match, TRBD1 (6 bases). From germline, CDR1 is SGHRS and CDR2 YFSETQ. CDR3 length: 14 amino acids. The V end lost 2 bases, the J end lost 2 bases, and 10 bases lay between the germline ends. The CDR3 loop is CASSFSRGNTEAFF. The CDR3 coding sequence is TGCGCCAGCAGCTTTTCCAGGGGAAACACTGAAGCTTTCTTT. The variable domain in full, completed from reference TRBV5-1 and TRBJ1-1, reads KAGVTQTPRYLIKTRGQQVTLSCSPISGHRSVSWYQQTPGQGLQFLFEYFSETQRNKGNFPGRFSGRQFSNSRSEMNVSTLELGDSALYLCASSFSRGNTEAFFGQGTRLTVV.

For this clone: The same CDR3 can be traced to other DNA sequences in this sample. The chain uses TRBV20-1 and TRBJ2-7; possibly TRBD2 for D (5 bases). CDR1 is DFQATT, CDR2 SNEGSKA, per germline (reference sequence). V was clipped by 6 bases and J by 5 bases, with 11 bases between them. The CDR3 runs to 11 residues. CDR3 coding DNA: TGCAGTGCCACAAGCGGCCACGAGCAGTACTTC. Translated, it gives CSATSGHEQYF.

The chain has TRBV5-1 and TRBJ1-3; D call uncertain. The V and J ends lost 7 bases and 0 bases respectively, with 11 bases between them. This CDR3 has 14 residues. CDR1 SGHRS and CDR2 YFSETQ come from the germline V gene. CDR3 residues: CASSEVSSGNTIYF. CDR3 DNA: TGCGCCAGCTCGGAGGTTTCCTCTGGAAACACCATATATTTT.

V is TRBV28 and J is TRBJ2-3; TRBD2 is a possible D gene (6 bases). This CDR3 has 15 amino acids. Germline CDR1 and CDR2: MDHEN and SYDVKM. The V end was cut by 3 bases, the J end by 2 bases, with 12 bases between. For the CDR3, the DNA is TGTGCCAGCAGTTTTACTAGCCAAAACACAGATACGCAGTATTTT. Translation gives CASSFTSQNTDTQYF.